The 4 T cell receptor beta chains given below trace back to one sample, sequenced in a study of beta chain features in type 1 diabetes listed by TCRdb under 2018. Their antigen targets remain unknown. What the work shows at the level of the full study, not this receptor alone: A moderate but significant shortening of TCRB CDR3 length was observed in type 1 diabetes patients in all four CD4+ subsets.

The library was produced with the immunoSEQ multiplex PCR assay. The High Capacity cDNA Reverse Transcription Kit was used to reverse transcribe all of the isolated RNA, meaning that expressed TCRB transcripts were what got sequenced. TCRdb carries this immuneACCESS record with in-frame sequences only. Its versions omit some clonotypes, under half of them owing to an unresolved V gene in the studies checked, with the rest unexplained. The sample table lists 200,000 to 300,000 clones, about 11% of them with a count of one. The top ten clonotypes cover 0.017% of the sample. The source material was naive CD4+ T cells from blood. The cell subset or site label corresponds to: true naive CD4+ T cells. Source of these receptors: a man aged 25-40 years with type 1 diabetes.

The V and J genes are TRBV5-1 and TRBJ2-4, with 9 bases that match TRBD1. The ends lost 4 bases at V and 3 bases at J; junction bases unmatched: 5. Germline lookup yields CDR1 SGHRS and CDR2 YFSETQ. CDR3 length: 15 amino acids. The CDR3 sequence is CASSSGTGYKNIQYF. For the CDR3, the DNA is TGCGCCAGCAGCAGCGGGACAGGGTACAAAAACATTCAGTACTTC.

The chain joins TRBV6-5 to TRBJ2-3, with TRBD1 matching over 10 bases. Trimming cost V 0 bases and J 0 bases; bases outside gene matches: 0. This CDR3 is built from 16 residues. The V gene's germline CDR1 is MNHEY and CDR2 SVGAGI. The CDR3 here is CASSYSGQGSTDTQYF. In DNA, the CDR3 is TGTGCCAGCAGTTACTCGGGACAGGGGAGCACAGATACGCAGTATTTT.

CDR3 residues: CASSEGAGSYEQYF. The CDR3 DNA follows: TGTGCCAGCAGTGAGGGGGCAGGCTCCTACGAGCAGTACTTC. The J gene is TRBJ2-7, the V gene TRBV2; tentative D call: TRBD1 (6 bases). The CDR3 sequence is 14 residues long. Trimming stripped 3 bases from V and 0 bases from J, with 9 bases between. Germline lookup yields CDR1 SNHLY and CDR2 FYNNEI.

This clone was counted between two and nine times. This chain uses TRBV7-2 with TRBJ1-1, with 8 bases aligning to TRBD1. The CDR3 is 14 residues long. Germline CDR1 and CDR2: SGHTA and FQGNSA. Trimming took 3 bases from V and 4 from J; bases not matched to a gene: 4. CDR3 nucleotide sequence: TGTGCCAGCAGCTTCCAGGGGGCGTCCACTGAAGCTTTCTTT. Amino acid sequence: CASSFQGASTEAFF.